Listed below are T cell receptor beta chains from one sample, sequenced in a study of blood T cell repertoires in COVID-19. Profiled with immunoSEQ multiplex PCR; TCRdb holds only in-frame clones, not every one. This table holds approximately 350,000 clones, about 90% found once. Sequencing was performed on PBMCs or T cells enriched from blood (not recorded which). The receptor set was obtained from a woman in her twenties or thirties who had recovered from COVID-19. Each CDR3 is given with its conserved first and last residue. Each record gives: clone size, V gene, D gene, J gene, CDR3 DNA, CDR3 protein. The D gene is left open where the match is weak. Part of the rows lack a size; the others show once, few, many or a class for expanded clones.

size: once; V: TRBV5-4; D: -; J: TRBJ1-2; DNA: TGTGCCAGCAGCTCTGCTCAGGGGAGCGGCTATGGCTACACCTTC; CDR3: CASSSAQGSGYGYTF
size: -; V: TRBV7-6; D: TRBD2; J: TRBJ2-7; DNA: TGTGCCAGCAGCTTAGAAGCGGGGGTCCCCTACGAGCAGTACTTC; CDR3: CASSLEAGVPYEQYF
size: -; V: TRBV4-2; D: TRBD2; J: TRBJ2-3; DNA: TGTGCCAGCAGCCAAGGACTAGCGGGAGGCAGGGGCACAGATACGCAGTATTTT; CDR3: CASSQGLAGGRGTDTQYF
size: -; V: TRBV11-1; D: TRBD2; J: TRBJ2-1; DNA: TGTGCCAGCAGCTTAGGGGCCACTAGCGGCTACAATGAGCAGTTCTTC; CDR3: CASSLGATSGYNEQFF
size: -; V: TRBV5-4; D: -; J: TRBJ1-1; DNA: TGTGCCAGCAGCTTGGACAGGAACACTGAAGCTTTCTTT; CDR3: CASSLDRNTEAFF
size: -; V: TRBV3-1/TRBV3-2; D: TRBD1; J: TRBJ1-1; DNA: TGTGCCAGCAGCCGCAGAAGGAACAGGGGTAATGGCGCTGAAGCTTTCTTT; CDR3: CASSRRRNRGNGAEAFF
size: -; V: TRBV6-5; D: TRBD1; J: TRBJ1-2; DNA: TGTGCCAGCAGTTCCGTTGTTGGGACAGGGAACTATGGCTACACCTTC; CDR3: CASSSVVGTGNYGYTF
size: -; V: TRBV6-1; D: -; J: TRBJ1-1; DNA: TGTGCCAGCAGTGAAGTAAGAGCTTGGAACACTGAAGCTTTCTTT; CDR3: CASSEVRAWNTEAFF
size: -; V: TRBV19; D: TRBD2; J: TRBJ2-2; DNA: TGTGCCAGTAGTACCACCGCACGAGGGCTAGCGGGAGCAGTCGGGGAGCTGTTTTTT; CDR3: CASSTTARGLAGAVGELFF
size: few; V: TRBV15; D: TRBD1; J: TRBJ2-7; DNA: TGTGCCACCAGCAGAGGACAGGGTACGGACGAGCAGTACTTC; CDR3: CATSRGQGTDEQYF
size: -; V: TRBV27; D: -; J: TRBJ1-2; DNA: TGTGCCAGCAGTCAACTGGGCGGGGACGGAAAATATGGCTACACCTTC; CDR3: CASSQLGGDGKYGYTF
size: -; V: TRBV5-6; D: -; J: TRBJ1-2; DNA: TGTGCCAGCAGCCCGCCAGGATCTAACTATGGCTACACCTTC; CDR3: CASSPPGSNYGYTF
size: -; V: TRBV7-3; D: -; J: TRBJ1-2; DNA: TGTGCCAGCAGCCCAAGTAGAGGCTATGGCTACACCTTC; CDR3: CASSPSRGYGYTF
size: -; V: TRBV27; D: TRBD1; J: TRBJ1-5; DNA: TGTGCCAGCAGTTTAACAGGGGCGGGCAATCAGCCCCAGCATTTT; CDR3: CASSLTGAGNQPQHF
size: -; V: TRBV30; D: TRBD2; J: TRBJ2-1; DNA: TGTGCCTGGATGTTTAGAGCGGGGGGGGTCTTC; CDR3: CAWMFRAGGVF
size: -; V: TRBV7-2; D: -; J: TRBJ2-2; DNA: TGTGCCAGCAGCTGGAAGGCCGACATAACGAACACCGGGGAGCTGTTTTTT; CDR3: CASSWKADITNTGELFF
size: -; V: TRBV6-5; D: TRBD1; J: TRBJ1-2; DNA: TGTGCCAGCAGTCAGGGACAGATCTACACCTTC; CDR3: CASSQGQIYTF
size: -; V: TRBV29-1; D: TRBD1; J: TRBJ1-1; DNA: TGCAGCGTTGATACAGGGGGCAACATGAACACTGAAGCTTTCTTT; CDR3: CSVDTGGNMNTEAFF
size: -; V: TRBV5-1; D: TRBD1; J: TRBJ1-6; DNA: TGCGCCAGCAGCTTAGGACAGGCGGGTAATTCACCCCTCCACTTT; CDR3: CASSLGQAGNSPLHF
size: -; V: TRBV7-2; D: -; J: TRBJ2-3; DNA: TGTGCCAGCGCCCGTGGGAGAGGAAGGGGCACAGATACGCAGTATTTT; CDR3: CASARGRGRGTDTQYF
size: -; V: TRBV12-5; D: TRBD1; J: TRBJ1-2; DNA: TGTGCTAGTGGTCCAGGGGGCCTACCCTATGGCTACACCTTC; CDR3: CASGPGGLPYGYTF
size: -; V: TRBV6-5; D: TRBD1; J: TRBJ1-2; DNA: TGTGCCAGCAGTTACCCTGGACAGGGAAACTATGGCTACACCTTC; CDR3: CASSYPGQGNYGYTF
size: -; V: TRBV29-1; D: -; J: TRBJ2-2; DNA: TGCAGCCTTACGGGGGACACCGGGGAGCTGTTTTTT; CDR3: CSLTGDTGELFF
size: -; V: TRBV19; D: TRBD1; J: TRBJ2-7; DNA: TGTGCCAGTAGTATCCTACAGGGGACCCTCTACGAGCAGTACTTC; CDR3: CASSILQGTLYEQYF
size: -; V: TRBV7-9; D: -; J: TRBJ2-7; DNA: TGTGCCAGCAGCGTACAGGGTCTGGACTACGAGCAGTACTTC; CDR3: CASSVQGLDYEQYF
size: -; V: TRBV7-2; D: -; J: TRBJ2-3; DNA: TGTGCCAGCAGCTTGGTAGCTCGGGGGGCCACAGATACGCAGTATTTT; CDR3: CASSLVARGATDTQYF
size: few; V: TRBV12-3/TRBV12-4; D: -; J: TRBJ2-2; DNA: TGTGCCAGCAGTTATCTAGCCCCCGGGGAGCTGTTTTTT; CDR3: CASSYLAPGELFF
size: -; V: TRBV6-1; D: -; J: TRBJ1-6; DNA: TGTGCCAGCAGTGAACAGGGTACCCACAAATCACCCCTCCACTTT; CDR3: CASSEQGTHKSPLHF
size: -; V: TRBV11-2; D: TRBD1; J: TRBJ2-7; DNA: TGTGCCAGCAGCTCCTATCGTGGACAGGGCTACGAGCAGTACTTC; CDR3: CASSSYRGQGYEQYF
size: -; V: TRBV2; D: -; J: TRBJ2-3; DNA: TGTGCCAGCAGTGGGATTAGGGTGAGGGGCACAGATACGCAGTATTTT; CDR3: CASSGIRVRGTDTQYF
size: -; V: TRBV6-5; D: -; J: TRBJ2-7; DNA: TGTGCCAGCAGTACGCGGGACCGAACCTACGAGCAGTACTTC; CDR3: CASSTRDRTYEQYF
size: -; V: TRBV5-1; D: -; J: TRBJ1-1; DNA: TGCGCCAGCAGCTTCTCGGGACGGGGGGACACTGAAGCTTTCTTT; CDR3: CASSFSGRGDTEAFF
size: -; V: TRBV11-2; D: TRBD1; J: TRBJ2-3; DNA: TGTGCCAGCAGCCCACAGGGGCCTAGCACAGATACGCAGTATTTT; CDR3: CASSPQGPSTDTQYF
size: -; V: TRBV19; D: -; J: TRBJ2-3; DNA: -; CDR3: CASTSGLADTDTQYF
size: -; V: TRBV11-3; D: TRBD1; J: TRBJ2-6; DNA: TGTGCCAGCAGCTCAGGGGACAGACTACATTCTGGGGCCAACGTCCTGACTTTC; CDR3: CASSSGDRLHSGANVLTF
size: -; V: TRBV6-5; D: TRBD1; J: TRBJ2-5; DNA: TGTGCCAGCAGTACGACAGGGTTAAGAGAGACCCAGTACTTC; CDR3: CASSTTGLRETQYF
size: -; V: TRBV15; D: TRBD2; J: TRBJ2-1; DNA: TGTGCCACCAGCTCCCAAGCGGGACTAGCGGGAGAACGCAATGAGCAGTTCTTC; CDR3: CATSSQAGLAGERNEQFF
size: -; V: TRBV19; D: -; J: TRBJ1-1; DNA: TGTGCCACTTCAGGTCCCAGGGAGGCGATGAACACTGAAGCTTTCTTT; CDR3: CATSGPREAMNTEAFF
size: -; V: TRBV6-5; D: -; J: TRBJ2-7; DNA: TGTGCCAGCAGTTACTCGAAAGACACAGGGTCTTACGAGCAGTACTTC; CDR3: CASSYSKDTGSYEQYF
size: -; V: TRBV7-3; D: -; J: TRBJ1-1; DNA: TGTGCCAGCAGCTTAAATGCAGGGGATGAGAACACTGAAGCTTTCTTT; CDR3: CASSLNAGDENTEAFF
size: -; V: TRBV2; D: TRBD2; J: TRBJ2-3; DNA: TGTGCCAGCAGGGAGGGACTAGCGAAGGGCACAGATACGCAGTATTTT; CDR3: CASREGLAKGTDTQYF
size: -; V: TRBV19; D: -; J: TRBJ2-5; DNA: TGTGCCAGTGCGACAGGCGGACGGGAGACCCAGTACTTC; CDR3: CASATGGRETQYF
size: -; V: TRBV7-6; D: TRBD2; J: TRBJ2-7; DNA: TGTGCCAGCAGCTTAGGAGTAGTAGCGGGAGGTTCCTACGAGCAGTACTTC; CDR3: CASSLGVVAGGSYEQYF
size: -; V: TRBV3-1/TRBV3-2; D: -; J: TRBJ2-7; DNA: TGTGCCAGCAGCCAAGGGGAGTACCTCGAGCAGTACTTC; CDR3: CASSQGEYLEQYF
size: -; V: TRBV29-1; D: -; J: TRBJ2-1; DNA: TGCAGCGTTGAATACAGGGAGTTCAATGAGCAGTTCTTC; CDR3: CSVEYREFNEQFF
size: -; V: TRBV7-6; D: -; J: TRBJ2-5; DNA: TGTGCCAGCAGCTTCCAGTTCGCGGAGCAAAGAGAGACCCAGTACTTC; CDR3: CASSFQFAEQRETQYF
size: -; V: TRBV6-5; D: -; J: TRBJ1-5; DNA: TGTGCCAGCAGTTACTCGTCTGATCAGCCCCAGCATTTT; CDR3: CASSYSSDQPQHF
size: few; V: TRBV5-1; D: TRBD2; J: TRBJ2-1; DNA: TGCGCCAGCAGCTGGGGGACTAGCGGGAGGGCCGGCAATGAGCAGTTCTTC; CDR3: CASSWGTSGRAGNEQFF
size: -; V: TRBV28; D: -; J: TRBJ2-2; DNA: TGTGCCAGCAGGCCTTACTCGGACTCGAACACCGGGGAGCTGTTTTTT; CDR3: CASRPYSDSNTGELFF
size: -; V: TRBV9; D: TRBD1; J: TRBJ1-6; DNA: TGTGCCAGCAGCGTAGATGTGGAGGGGGCGCTTTCACCCCTCCACTTT; CDR3: CASSVDVEGALSPLHF
size: -; V: TRBV19; D: -; J: TRBJ2-7; DNA: TGTGCCAGTAGTATACAGGGGGGATCGCAGAACGAGCAGTACTTC; CDR3: CASSIQGGSQNEQYF
size: -; V: TRBV13; D: -; J: TRBJ1-4; DNA: TGTGCCAGCAGCCTTTTACGGGACACCAGCCCCGCAACTAATGAAAAACTGTTTTTT; CDR3: CASSLLRDTSPATNEKLFF
size: -; V: TRBV15; D: TRBD1; J: TRBJ2-7; DNA: TGTGCCACCAGCTCCTCAGGGGGCTTCTCCTACGAGCAGTACTTC; CDR3: CATSSSGGFSYEQYF